The 13 T cell receptor beta chains below come from one sample, sequenced in a study of memory CD8 T cells in hepatitis C reinfection. This table comes from immunoSEQ multiplex PCR, and its TCRdb copy is limited to in-frame clones, with some not included. The repertoire holds tens of thousands of clones, about 90% seen once, with about 1% in the top ten. Specified time point: pre-reinfection, 55 to 20 weeks before reinfection detection. TCR sequencing was done directly ex vivo on sorted cells, without expansion in vitro. The sequenced material came from naive CD8+ T cells sorted from blood. The receptors originated from a man between 18 and 29 years old with hepatitis C virus infection.

The chain couples TRBV28 to TRBJ1-4, with 8 bases identical to TRBD1. This CDR3 comprises 17 residues. V gave up 6 bases and J gave up 7 bases; unmatched junction bases: 16. Germline assignment: CDR1 MDHEN and CDR2 SYDVKM. As DNA, the CDR3 is TGTGCCAGCAGGACCCTTCAGACAGGGGAGTTTGGTGAAAAACTGTTTTTT. Translated: CASRTLQTGEFGEKLFF.

V gene TRBV10-3 combines with J gene TRBJ1-6, with TRBD1 matching over 10 bases. The length of the CDR3 is 14 residues. With 7 bases clipped from V and 8 bases from J, the junction kept 5 bases outside the gene matches. In germline, CDR1 is ENHRY, CDR2 SYGVKD. The CDR3 coding sequence is TGTGCCATCAAAGAGACAGGGGGCGATTCACCCCTCCACTTT. Its protein is CAIKETGGDSPLHF.

Here the CDR3 reads CASSPGDRGSEKLFF. CDR3 DNA sequence: TGTGCCAGCAGCCCTGGGGACAGGGGATCTGAAAAACTGTTTTTT. The V gene is TRBV7-9, the J gene TRBJ1-4, with TRBD1 identical over 10 bases. CDR1 is SEHNR, CDR2 FQNEAQ, per germline (reference sequence). V lost 5 bases and J lost 7; bases outside the gene matches: 7. The CDR3 runs to 15 residues.

The rearrangement joins TRBV11-2 to TRBJ1-2; TRBD1 agrees at 9 bases. The V and J ends lost 5 bases and 9 bases, in that order; junction bases with no gene match: 13. Germline values: CDR1 SGHAT, CDR2 FQNNGV. This CDR3 spans 15 amino acids. CDR3 bases: TGTGCCAGCAGCGACTTGTGGGGACAGGGCCATAGCTACACCTTC. It is translated as CASSDLWGQGHSYTF.

This sequence joins TRBV2 and TRBJ2-1; tentatively, D is TRBD2 (6 bases). The length of the CDR3 is 15 residues. CDR1 is SNHLY and CDR2 is FYNNEI in the germline V gene. V lost 4 bases to trimming and J lost 5 bases, with 15 bases between them. In DNA, the CDR3 is TGTGCCAGCAGTGGTATCGCTAGCGTTAACAATGAGCAGTTCTTC. Its translation is CASSGIASVNNEQFF.

The chain couples TRBV28 to TRBJ1-1; TRBD1 matches 9 bases. The germline V gene encodes CDR1 MDHEN and CDR2 SYDVKM. There are 13 residues in the CDR3. The ends lost 5 bases at V and 4 bases at J; junction bases unmatched: 2. For the CDR3, the DNA is TGTGCCAGCAGTCCGACAGGGGGCACTGAAGCTTTCTTT. Amino acids: CASSPTGGTEAFF.

Of note for this clone: Within the sample, other DNA sequences also encode this same CDR3. The chain joins TRBV18 to TRBJ2-7, with TRBD1 matching 7 bases. Germline CDR1 reads KGHSH; CDR2 reads LQKENI. The CDR3 has 15 residues. After removal of 4 bases from V and 0 bases from J, the junction contained 6 bases not matched to a gene. CDR3 DNA: TGTGCCAGCTCACTAGCCGGGACAGACTCCTACGAGCAGTACTTC. Translating it yields CASSLAGTDSYEQYF. The variable domain in full, completed from reference TRBV18 and TRBJ2-7, reads NAGVMQNPRHLVRRRGQEARLRCSPMKGHSHVYWYRQLPEEGLKFMVYLQKENIIDESGMPKERFSAEFPKEGPSILRIQQVVRGDSAAYFCASSLAGTDSYEQYFGPGTRLTVT.

This chain connects TRBV13 to TRBJ2-5, with D maybe TRBD2 (5 bases). CDR1 and CDR2 (germline): PRHDT, FYEKMQ (reference sequence). CDR3 length: 14 residues. V lost 5 bases to trimming and J lost 9 bases, with 19 bases between them. The CDR3 protein is CASSPGVGTSAQYF. CDR3 in DNA: TGTGCCAGCAGCCCCGGGGTAGGCACGTCGGCCCAGTACTTC.

The V gene is TRBV7-2, the J gene TRBJ2-3; 12 bases fit TRBD2. Germline V gene data show CDR1 as SGHTA and CDR2 as FQGNSA. The CDR3 has 16 residues. Trimming removed 5 bases from V and 1 base from J; junction bases left unmatched: 4. The CDR3 loop reads CASSGGLAGRTDTQYF. CDR3 DNA sequence: TGTGCCAGCAGCGGCGGACTAGCGGGGCGCACAGATACGCAGTATTTT.

The chain's CDR3 is CASSPGITGNTIYF. Written as DNA, the CDR3 is TGTGCCAGCAGTCCCGGGATTACCGGAAACACCATATATTTT. V is TRBV7-8 and J is TRBJ1-3, with D unclear. Germline-derived CDR1 and CDR2 are SGHVS and FQNEAQ. The CDR3 is made up of 14 amino acids. V dropped 6 bases and J dropped 4 bases, with 13 bases sitting between them. The full variable domain, completed using reference TRBV7-8 and TRBJ1-3, is GAGVSQSPRYKVAKRGQDVALRCDPISGHVSLFWYQQALGQGPEFLTYFQNEAQLDKSGLPSDRFFAERPEGSVSTLKIQRTQQEDSAVYLCASSPGITGNTIYFGEGSWLTVV.

The genes are TRBV6-1 and TRBJ2-5; perhaps TRBD1 as D (5 bases). CDR1 and CDR2 from the germline V gene are MNHNS and SASEGT. Trimming shortened V by 1 base and J by 5 bases, and 14 bases separated the two germline ends. The CDR3 spans 15 residues. CDR3 residues: CASSEDFSAGETQYF. The CDR3 DNA reads as TGTGCCAGCAGTGAAGATTTCTCGGCAGGGGAGACCCAGTACTTC.

The CDR3 sequence is CASSTTGGSEQYV. CDR3 sequence (DNA): TGTGCCAGCAGTACTACAGGGGGGTCCGAGCAGTACGTC. The V and J genes are TRBV6-5 and TRBJ2-7; 8 bases align to TRBD1. In germline, CDR1 is MNHEY, CDR2 SVGAGI. V shed 5 bases, J shed 6 bases, and the junction held 6 bases outside the gene matches. The CDR3 length is 13 residues.

In regard to this clone: The germline gene is not matched at one end of the junction; a read error may be the cause. The genes are TRBV19 and TRBJ1-3, with D uncertain. Germline V lookup: CDR1 LNHDA, CDR2 SQIVND (reference sequence). This CDR3 is built from 16 residues. The CDR3 nucleotides read TGTGCCAGTAGTCCGTGGGCCGATCTCTCTGGAAACGCCATATATTTT. It translates to CASSPWADLSGNAIYF.